Shown below are 12 T cell receptor beta chains from a single sample sequenced in a study of regulatory T cells in long-lasting Graves disease. Both iRepertoire HTBI primers and Arm-PCR of CDR3 regions were used to build the TCR beta libraries. TCRdb analysed the multiplex PCR reads with MiXCR anew, one entry per CDR3 protein. The repertoire consists of some 320,000 distinct CDR3 sequences, with about 18% occurring once and the leading ten covering more than 35%. The time point was: newly diagnosed GD, antithyroid drugs for less than 3 months. Following extraction of RNA from PBMCs, that RNA was used to make the TCR library. The sequencing used peripheral blood mononuclear cells (PBMCs), collected at new diagnosis, from a patient treated with antithyroid drugs. The receptors come from a female donor with Graves disease.

This clonotype was detected only a few times. This chain joins TRBV5-8 and TRBJ2-3, with TRBD1 as a possible D gene (5 bases). Germline CDR1 reads SGHTS; CDR2 reads YDEGEE. CDR3 size: 15 residues. Trimming took 0 bases from V and 6 from J, leaving 14 bases between them. The CDR3 nucleotides are TGTGCCAGCAGCTTGGGGGGTGACAGCGTGGATACGCAGTATTTT. Its protein is CASSLGGDSVDTQYF.

V gene TRBV6-9 combines with J gene TRBJ2-3, with TRBD2 matching over 12 bases. This CDR3 is built from 21 residues. V was clipped by 3 bases and J by 0 bases; unmatched bases: 16. Germline V gene data show CDR1 as MNHGY and CDR2 as SVAAGI. CDR3 DNA sequence: TGTGCCAGCAGTTACCTACGGACTAGCGGGACGAACATAATTAGCACAGATACGCAGTATTTT. Its protein is CASSYLRTSGTNIISTDTQYF.

The rearrangement uses TRBV10-3 and TRBJ2-5; 10 nucleotides match TRBD2. J was trimmed by 4 bases and V by 4 bases; bases with no gene match: 6. CDR1 and CDR2 from the germline V gene are ENHRY and SYGVKD. The CDR3 is made up of 15 amino acids. The CDR3 reads CAISGASGSRETQYF. The CDR3 bases are TGTGCCATCAGTGGGGCTAGCGGGAGTCGAGAGACCCAGTACTTC.

This clonotype was recorded many times. The chain is built from TRBV30 and TRBJ1-1, with 7 bases identical to TRBD1. Trimming cost V 3 bases and J 0 bases; bases outside gene matches: 1. CDR1 and CDR2 from the germline V gene are GTSNPN and SVGIG (reference sequence). This CDR3 is built from 13 residues. CDR3 region: CAWSGQVNTEAFF. CDR3 coding DNA: TGTGCCTGGAGCGGACAGGTGAACACTGAAGCTTTCTTT.

The chain carries TRBV27 and TRBJ2-7; TRBD1 or TRBD2 may be the D gene (5 bases each). CDR1 is MNHEY and CDR2 is SMNVEV in the germline V gene (reference sequence). The CDR3 totals 13 residues. The germline V and J ends were trimmed by 4 bases and 8 bases, with 15 bases remaining between them. The CDR3 nucleotides read TGTGCCAGCAGTTGGGGAGACTCGGGACAGCAGTACTTC. Residues: CASSWGDSGQQYF.

A word on this clonotype: A far larger clone is one base from this, pointing to a likely read error. The chain uses TRBV2 and TRBJ2-7, with 8 bases lining up with TRBD2. V lost 5 bases to trimming and J lost 3 bases; unmatched junction nucleotides: 12. Per germline, CDR1 SNHLY and CDR2 FYNNEI. This CDR3 spans 16 amino acids. The CDR3 region has the DNA TGTGCCAGCAGTCTCACGGCGGGAGGCCTTATCTACGAGCAGTACTTC. As protein: CASSLTAGGLIYEQYF.

This clonotype was seen just once. The genes are TRBV30 and TRBJ2-5, with D tentatively TRBD2 (5 bases). The CDR3 totals 13 residues. Germline V gene data show CDR1 as GTSNPN and CDR2 as SVGIG (reference sequence). Trimming removed 8 bases at V and 2 bases at J, with 15 bases between. DNA of the CDR3: TGTGCCAGTAGTATCCGACTACAAGAGACCCAGTACTTC. It specifies CASSIRLQETQYF.

Written as DNA, the CDR3 is TGTGCCAGCAGCATCCCGGGACTAGGGGGTTTTAGCACAGATACGCAGTATTTT. This codes for CASSIPGLGGFSTDTQYF. The chain is built from TRBV5-4 and TRBJ2-3; TRBD2 agrees at 8 bases. CDR1 and CDR2 from the germline V gene are SGHNT and YYREEE (reference sequence). V lost 4 bases and J lost 0; bases outside the gene matches: 13. The CDR3 has 18 residues.

This clonotype was detected many times. The chain carries TRBV19 and TRBJ2-7, with TRBD1 identical over 7 bases. The ends lost 4 bases at V and 0 bases at J; junction bases unmatched: 9. Looked up from germline, CDR1 is LNHDA and CDR2 is SQIVND (reference sequence). The length of the CDR3 is 16 residues. This chain's CDR3 is CASSKGMGQSSYEQYF. In DNA form, the CDR3 reads TGTGCCAGTAGTAAGGGCATGGGACAGAGCTCCTACGAGCAGTACTTC.

The V and J genes are TRBV5-1 and TRBJ2-7; TRBD1 is a possible D gene (5 bases). The CDR3 contains 13 residues. The V gene's germline CDR1 is SGHRS and CDR2 YFSETQ. Trimming removed 5 bases from V and 4 bases from J, with 13 bases in between. CDR3 sequence reads: CASSYVGAYEQYF. The CDR3, as DNA: TGCGCCAGCAGTTATGTAGGGGCGTACGAGCAGTACTTC.

The V call is TRBV2, the J call TRBJ2-5, with 10 bases lining up with TRBD1. Germline CDR1 is SNHLY and CDR2 is FYNNEI. The ends lost 7 bases at V and 4 bases at J; junction bases unmatched: 6. The CDR3 contains 14 residues. The CDR3 nucleotides are TGTGCCAGCAAAGCCGGGACAGGGGCAGAGACCCAGTACTTC. Protein product: CASKAGTGAETQYF.

This chain links TRBV19 with TRBJ1-2; no definite D call. Trimming shortened V by 2 bases and J by 4 bases, and 17 bases separated the two germline ends. Germline assignment: CDR1 LNHDA and CDR2 SQIVND (reference sequence). The CDR3 is made up of 16 amino acids. CDR3 coding DNA: TGTGCCAGTAGTATAAACCCCTTGTTGTCCGGCTATGGCTACACCTTC. It translates to CASSINPLLSGYGYTF.